The T cell receptor beta chain under discussion was sequenced for a study of PD-1 blockade in classical Hodgkin lymphoma. Points from the study as a whole: Prior therapy or disease activity may underlie the repertoire differences, whose causes remain undefined. Lower baseline TCR diversity marked trial partial responders and progressors.

Germline CDR1 and CDR2: MNHEY and SVGAGI. The CDR3 has 16 residues. Trimming cost V 0 bases and J 6 bases; bases outside gene matches: 9. The assay was immunoSEQ multiplex PCR, and TCRdb's table has in-frame clones only and misses some. The data contain more than 70,000 clones, around 90% of them singletons. A word on this clone: The target antigen is unknown.

Brentuximab vedotin exposure varied, and every patient relapsed after autologous stem cell transplantation. This TCR was recovered from a human donor with classical Hodgkin lymphoma. The starting material was peripheral blood mononuclear cells (PBMCs), obtained before the second cycle of nivolumab. The chain links TRBV6-5 to TRBJ2-3; 7 nucleotides match TRBD1. The CDR3 sequence: CASSYSRTGYPDTQYF. The CDR3 nucleotides read TGTGCCAGCAGTTACTCCCGGACAGGTTATCCGGATACGCAGTATTTT.